The 18 T cell receptor beta chains given below trace back to one sample, sequenced in a study of breast tumors, draining lymph nodes, adjacent tissues. In TCRdb, the multiplex PCR reads were re-called with MiXCR into one record per CDR3 protein. The sample yields more than 250,000 distinct CDR3 sequences, 30% seen once. Samples came from axillary lymph nodes draining the breast cancer. Sequences were obtained from axillary lymph node tissue. Receptor source: a female donor with breast cancer. Some clones in this sample may be carry-over from other donors' samples.

In this sample, this clonotype turned up a few times. V and J are TRBV6-1 and TRBJ1-5; the D gene is possibly TRBD1 (5 bases). Germline CDR1 MNHNS, CDR2 SASEGT. The ends were cut back, 10 bases at V and 3 bases at J, with 13 bases in the middle. The CDR3 length is 13 residues. The CDR3 protein is CAITGGFNQPQHF. CDR3 in DNA: TGTGCCATTACGGGGGGGTTCAATCAGCCCCAGCATTTT.

Comment on this clonotype: Its ends do not fully match the called genes, so a read error is possible. The chain combines TRBV9 with TRBJ2-1; TRBD2 agrees at 8 bases. Germline CDR1 is SGDLS and CDR2 is YYNGEE. The CDR3 length is 15 residues. The CDR3 here is CASSVMAGGSNELFF. DNA of the CDR3: TGTGCCAGCAGCGTGATGGCGGGGGGATCCAATGAGCTGTTCTTC.

This chain links TRBV7-2 with TRBJ1-5, with a possible D match to TRBD1 (5 bases). The CDR3 contains 16 residues. V was shortened by 1 base and J by 6 bases, with 16 bases between the two germline ends. The V gene's germline CDR1 is SGHTA and CDR2 FQGNSA. CDR3 nucleotide sequence: TGTGCCAGCAGCTTAGGGGGTTACGGGGGGGTTCAGCCCCAGCATTTT. This codes for CASSLGGYGGVQPQHF.

This clonotype appeared many times. The J gene is TRBJ2-3, the V gene TRBV20-1; 7 positions agree with TRBD1. In germline, CDR1 is DFQATT, CDR2 SNEGSKA (reference sequence). The V gene end was trimmed by 3 bases and the J gene end by 5 bases; junction bases not matched to a gene: 5. CDR3 length: 13 residues. CDR3 sequence: CSASPRQGDTQYF. CDR3 DNA sequence: TGCAGTGCTAGCCCGAGACAGGGAGATACGCAGTATTTT.

This clonotype was seen ten or more times. This chain connects TRBV10-1 to TRBJ2-2; the D gene is possibly TRBD2 (5 bases). Germline loops: CDR1 WNHNN, CDR2 SYGVQD (reference sequence). CDR3 size: 16 residues. The V end was cut by 1 base, the J end by 2 bases, with 11 bases between. In DNA, the CDR3 is TGCGCCAGCAGTGAGTTGTCTGGAGGAAACACCGGGGAGCTGTTTTTT. It specifies CASSELSGGNTGELFF.

This clonotype was counted many times. V gene TRBV24-1 combines with J gene TRBJ2-1; no reliable D call. The CDR3 is 14 amino acids. V gave up 9 bases and J gave up 4 bases, with 15 bases separating them. Germline loops: CDR1 KGHDR, CDR2 SFDVKD. The CDR3 DNA reads as TGTGCCACCTCCTCCCCTCTAGTATACAATGAGCAGTTCTTC. This translates into CATSSPLVYNEQFF.

This clonotype was counted at least ten times. The chain is built from TRBV10-3 and TRBJ2-2; D uncertain. CDR1 is ENHRY, CDR2 SYGVKD, per germline. The V gene lost 10 bases and the J gene lost 1 base, with 13 bases spanning the gap. The CDR3 has 14 residues. The CDR3 DNA sequence: TGTGCCACCCCGTGGGTTAGGAACACCGGGGAGCTGTTTTTT. This encodes CATPWVRNTGELFF.

This clonotype was found once. A read error may account for a junction end that differs from germline. This chain joins TRBV5-6 and TRBJ1-4; TRBD1 might be the D (6 bases). The CDR3 totals 15 residues. CDR1 is SGHDT and CDR2 is YYEEEE in the germline V gene. The CDR3 region has the DNA TGTGCCAGCAGCTTCTGGAGGGGGGCCAATGAAAAACTGCTTTTT. The encoded protein is CASSFWRGANEKLLF.

This sequence joins TRBV20-1 and TRBJ2-7; a possible D gene is TRBD2 (5 bases). Germline lookup yields CDR1 DFQATT and CDR2 SNEGSKA (reference sequence). Trimming removed 4 bases at V and 6 bases at J, with 19 bases between. The CDR3 has 14 residues. CDR3 sequence (DNA): TGCAGTGCTATCGGACTTCTCGTGGACCCCGAGCAGTACTTC. Amino acids: CSAIGLLVDPEQYF.

This clonotype was detected ten times or more. The rearrangement joins TRBV15 to TRBJ1-5; D is undetermined. The V gene lost 5 bases and the J gene lost 0 bases, with 8 bases spanning the gap. The CDR3 spans 14 residues. Germline values: CDR1 LNHNV, CDR2 YYDKDF (reference sequence). The DNA for the CDR3 is TGTGCCACCAGCGGACTGAATAGCAATCAGCCCCAGCATTTT. Protein: CATSGLNSNQPQHF.

This clonotype was detected ten times or more. The rearrangement uses TRBV11-2 and TRBJ1-3; D uncertain. The CDR3 consists of 12 residues. V was cut by 5 bases and J by 7 bases, with 9 bases left in between. Germline loops: CDR1 SGHAT, CDR2 FQNNGV. CDR3 DNA sequence: TGTGCCAGCAGCCATGGTGGGAACACCATATATTTT. Translated: CASSHGGNTIYF.

The CDR3 DNA is TGCAGCGTCCCAGGGGGGGTTAGTAGTGTGAACACTGAAGCTTTCTTT. This codes for CSVPGGVSSVNTEAFF. The gene calls are TRBV29-1 and TRBJ1-1, with TRBD1 identical over 7 bases. Germline V gives CDR1 SQVTM, CDR2 ANQGSEA. This CDR3 region has 16 residues. The ends lost 6 bases at V and 0 bases at J; junction bases unmatched: 13. Filled out from reference TRBV29-1 and TRBJ1-1, the complete variable domain reads SAVISQKPSRDICQRGTSLTIQCQVDSQVTMMFWYRQQPGQSLTLIATANQGSEATYESGFVIDKFPISRPNLTFSTLTVSNMSPEDSSIYLCSVPGGVSSVNTEAFFGQGTRLTVV.

This clonotype was detected ten times or more. CDR3 in amino acids: CASSLSGRAHNEQFF. The CDR3 bases are TGTGCCAGTAGCCTCAGCGGGAGGGCCCACAATGAGCAGTTCTTC. J is TRBJ2-1 and V is TRBV19, with 10 nucleotides matching TRBD2. Germline lookup yields CDR1 LNHDA and CDR2 SQIVND (reference sequence). The ends lost 6 bases at V and 5 bases at J; junction bases unmatched: 7. The CDR3 runs to 15 residues.

The count of this clonotype is one. Likely a read error: the CDR3 ends without its conserved phenylalanine or tryptophan. The CDR3, as DNA: TGCAGTGCTGAGAGTTACGAGCAGTACTAC. Translated: CSAESYEQYY. V is TRBV20-1 and J is TRBJ2-7; no firm D call. CDR1 and CDR2 from the germline V gene are DFQATT and SNEGSKA (reference sequence). Trimming removed 5 bases from V and 4 bases from J, with 6 bases in between. This CDR3 spans 10 amino acids.

This clonotype was seen ten or more times. The V gene is TRBV2, the J gene TRBJ1-2, with a weak D call TRBD1 (6 bases). CDR1 is SNHLY, CDR2 FYNNEI, per germline. Trimming took 3 bases from V and 3 from J, leaving 8 bases between them. The CDR3 totals 13 residues. In nucleotides, the CDR3 is TGTGCCAGCAGTGATCGGACAGACTATGGCTACACCTTC. Encoded protein: CASSDRTDYGYTF.

This clonotype was recorded at least ten times. This chain joins TRBV2 and TRBJ1-2; 7 nucleotides align to TRBD1. The CDR3 runs to 16 residues. Germline V gene sequence: CDR1 SNHLY, CDR2 FYNNEI. Unmatched junction bases numbered 16, after V lost 6 bases and J lost 6 bases. The CDR3 DNA reads as TGTGCCAGCAGCAGGACAGGAAAAGGGTCAGGGGATGGCTACACCTTC. Its protein is CASSRTGKGSGDGYTF.

This clonotype has a count of ten or more. The rearrangement links TRBV5-1 to TRBJ2-3, with TRBD2 as a possible D gene (5 bases). In germline, CDR1 is SGHRS, CDR2 YFSETQ. The V gene lost 0 bases and the J gene lost 0 bases, with 17 bases spanning the gap. This CDR3 has 18 residues. The CDR3 coding sequence is TGCGCCAGCAGCTTGGGATTACTGAGCGGCCGAAGCACAGATACGCAGTATTTT. Translated, it gives CASSLGLLSGRSTDTQYF. Full variable domain (outside the CDR3, taken from reference TRBV5-1 and TRBJ2-3): KAGVTQTPRYLIKTRGQQVTLSCSPISGHRSVSWYQQTPGQGLQFLFEYFSETQRNKGNFPGRFSGRQFSNSRSEMNVSTLELGDSALYLCASSLGLLSGRSTDTQYFGPGTRLTVL.

This clonotype was seen at least ten times. The chain carries TRBV11-3 and TRBJ2-5; D is unresolved. CDR1 SGHNT and CDR2 YENEEA come from the germline V gene. The length of the CDR3 is 15 residues. V was pared by 1 base and J by 4 bases, with 13 bases between. DNA for the CDR3: TGTGCCAGCAGCTTAGCCCCCCTACCCTCAGAGACCCAGTACTTC. Residues: CASSLAPLPSETQYF.